Below are 31 T cell receptor beta chains sequenced from a single sample in a study of T cell responses to AZD1222 COVID-19 vaccine. The data were produced by immunoSEQ multiplex PCR, yet TCRdb's version contains in-frame clones alone and is incomplete. Of about 100,000 clones in the sample, approximately 89% were seen once. Here the sequenced sample was peripheral blood, taken on day 0 of MenACWY control vaccination. These receptors were obtained from an adult in good health.

The rearrangement links TRBV2 to TRBJ1-1; possibly TRBD1 for D (5 bases). Germline V gives CDR1 SNHLY, CDR2 FYNNEI. The CDR3 totals 15 residues. V gave up 0 bases and J gave up 1 base, with 9 bases separating them. DNA for the CDR3: TGTGCCAGCAGTGAAGCGGGGCACCAGAACACTGAAGCTTTCTTT. This codes for CASSEAGHQNTEAFF. The complete variable domain, with remaining parts taken from reference TRBV2 and TRBJ1-1, reads EPEVTQTPSHQVTQMGQEVILRCVPISNHLYFYWYRQILGQKVEFLVSFYNNEISEKSEIFDDQFSVERPDGSNFTLKIRSTKLEDSAMYFCASSEAGHQNTEAFFGQGTRLTVV.

The chain recombines TRBV6-5 with TRBJ2-1; unclear D gene. The CDR3 covers 15 residues. CDR1 MNHEY and CDR2 SVGAGI come from the germline V gene. Trimming removed 2 bases at V and 0 bases at J, with 8 bases between. The CDR3 sequence is CASSYQDGSYNEQFF. DNA of the CDR3: TGTGCCAGCAGTTACCAGGACGGCTCCTACAATGAGCAGTTCTTC.

V usage is TRBV9 and J usage is TRBJ1-2; 8 bases line up with TRBD1. There are 13 residues in the CDR3. Trimming took 4 bases from V and 6 from J; bases not matched to a gene: 5. The germline V gene encodes CDR1 SGDLS and CDR2 YYNGEE. Here the CDR3 reads CASSPRTGNGYTF. CDR3 in DNA: TGTGCCAGCAGCCCCCGGACAGGGAATGGCTACACCTTC.

The rearrangement uses TRBV10-3 and TRBJ2-3; no clear D gene. The CDR3 has 14 amino acids. From germline, CDR1 is ENHRY and CDR2 SYGVKD. V was trimmed by 0 bases and J by 1 base, leaving 5 bases between them. CDR3 region: CAISESSGTDTQYF. The CDR3 bases are TGTGCCATCAGTGAGTCGAGTGGCACAGATACGCAGTATTTT.

The V gene is TRBV30, the J gene TRBJ2-5; D uncertain. This CDR3 spans 12 amino acids. Germline V gene sequence: CDR1 GTSNPN, CDR2 SVGIG (reference sequence). Trimming cost V 2 bases and J 5 bases, with 9 bases left between them. CDR3 nucleotide sequence: TGTGCCTGGAGTCTAAGCGCCGAGACCCAGTACTTC. Translation gives CAWSLSAETQYF.

The rearrangement joins TRBV3-1 (or the pseudogene TRBV3-2) to TRBJ2-1; possibly TRBD1 or TRBD2 for D (5 bases each). The germline CDR1 and CDR2 sequences are LGHDT and YNNKEL (reference sequence). The CDR3 is 15 residues long. V was cut by 1 base and J by 2 bases, with 9 bases left in between. DNA for the CDR3: TGTGCCAGCAGCCAAGGGGGGACCCCCTACAATGAGCAGTTCTTC. Amino acid sequence: CASSQGGTPYNEQFF.

The V call is TRBV19, the J call TRBJ2-7, with 7 bases lining up with TRBD1. V trimming: 5 bases; J trimming: 3 bases; junction bases outside the gene matches: 10. Germline V CDR1 and CDR2: LNHDA, SQIVND (reference sequence). This CDR3 is 15 amino acids long. In DNA, the CDR3 is TGTGCCAGTAGTGCCTTCCCGGGACAGATCTACGAGCAGTACTTC. Translation: CASSAFPGQIYEQYF.

This chain links TRBV5-6 with TRBJ2-2, with TRBD1 matching over 7 bases. Germline CDR1 and CDR2: SGHDT and YYEEEE. The CDR3 is 15 amino acids. Trimming at V came to 4 bases and at J to 4 bases, leaving 7 bases not matched to a gene. The CDR3 region has the DNA TGTGCCAGCAGCCCAAGACAGGGCGGCACCGGGGAGCTGTTTTTT. It translates to CASSPRQGGTGELFF.

This clone was recorded a few times. V and J are TRBV19 and TRBJ1-1; 9 bases are shared with TRBD1. Germline CDR1 and CDR2: LNHDA and SQIVND (reference sequence). CDR3 length equals 14 residues. With V trimmed by 6 bases and J by 6 bases, 8 bases remained unmatched. The CDR3 loop reads CASSTGGVNAEAFF. CDR3 coding DNA: TGTGCCAGTAGCACAGGGGGCGTAAACGCTGAAGCTTTCTTT.

V is TRBV7-2 and J is TRBJ1-4; TRBD1 matches at 9 bases. Germline V CDR1 and CDR2: SGHTA, FQGNSA. The CDR3 has 15 amino acids. Trimming cost V 5 bases and J 4 bases; bases outside gene matches: 5. CDR3: CASSPRTGVNEKLFF. The CDR3 nucleotides are TGTGCCAGCAGCCCCCGGACAGGGGTTAATGAAAAACTGTTTTTT.

The J gene is TRBJ2-1, the V gene TRBV13; perhaps D is TRBD1 or TRBD2 (5 bases each). Germline V lookup: CDR1 PRHDT, CDR2 FYEKMQ (reference sequence). CDR3 length: 12 amino acids. V was shortened by 3 bases and J by 10 bases, with 10 bases between the two germline ends. In nucleotides, the CDR3 is TGTGCCAGCAGCTTGGGACGGTCCGAGCAGTTCTTC. Protein sequence: CASSLGRSEQFF.

This clone was detected only once. The rearrangement links TRBV19 to TRBJ1-1, with D possibly TRBD1 on 6 matching bases. The CDR3 spans 13 residues. The germline V and J ends were trimmed by 6 bases and 1 base, with 9 bases remaining between them. Germline CDR1 reads LNHDA; CDR2 reads SQIVND (reference sequence). Here the CDR3 DNA reads TGTGCCAGTAGAAGACAGGCGAACACTGAAGCTTTCTTT. It codes for CASRRQANTEAFF.

V is TRBV6-5 and J is TRBJ1-2; tentative D call: TRBD1 (5 bases). The CDR3 is 15 residues long. V was trimmed by 7 bases and J by 0 bases, leaving 15 bases between them. Germline values: CDR1 MNHEY, CDR2 SVGAGI. The CDR3 sequence is CASTPLGQANYGYTF. In nucleotides, the CDR3 is TGTGCCAGCACTCCCCTGGGGCAGGCTAACTATGGCTACACCTTC.

The chain employs TRBV27 and TRBJ2-7, with 10 nucleotides matching TRBD2. The CDR3 covers 15 residues. CDR1 is MNHEY and CDR2 is SMNVEV in the germline V gene (reference sequence). V was clipped by 3 bases and J by 1 base; unmatched bases: 3. CDR3 sequence: CASSFSSGGSYEQYF. CDR3 coding DNA: TGTGCCAGCAGTTTTTCTAGCGGGGGATCCTACGAGCAGTACTTC.

This chain links TRBV11-2 with TRBJ2-2; 8 nucleotides agree with TRBD1. Trimming cost V 5 bases and J 2 bases; bases outside gene matches: 4. The CDR3 extends over 15 amino acids. Germline loops: CDR1 SGHAT, CDR2 FQNNGV. The CDR3 DNA follows: TGTGCCAGCAGCCCGGACAGGGTTAACACCGGGGAGCTGTTTTTT. This encodes CASSPDRVNTGELFF.

The chain combines TRBV18 with TRBJ2-1; no reliable D call. Germline V gives CDR1 KGHSH, CDR2 LQKENI. CDR3 length: 12 amino acids. V was pared by 0 bases and J by 10 bases, with 7 bases between. CDR3 region: CASSPPDLEQFF. In DNA form, the CDR3 reads TGTGCCAGCTCACCACCAGACCTCGAGCAGTTCTTC.

The rearrangement joins TRBV29-1 to TRBJ2-1; D may be TRBD2 (6 bases). This CDR3 has 15 residues. Germline V gene lookup returns CDR1 SQVTM and CDR2 ANQGSEA. V gave up 5 bases and J gave up 0 bases, with 14 bases separating them. CDR3 coding DNA: TGCAGCGTTCCCGTGGGGGACTTCTCCTACAATGAGCAGTTCTTC. This codes for CSVPVGDFSYNEQFF.

The chain has TRBV4-2 and TRBJ2-2; D remains ambiguous. Trimming shortened V by 2 bases and J by 2 bases, and 9 bases separated the two germline ends. The CDR3 sequence is 15 residues long. Germline V CDR1 and CDR2: LGHNA, YNFKEQ. CDR3 protein: CASSQRPENTGELFF. DNA of the CDR3: TGTGCCAGCAGCCAACGCCCGGAAAACACCGGGGAGCTGTTTTTT.

The rearrangement uses TRBV3-1 (or the pseudogene TRBV3-2) and TRBJ2-3; D is perhaps TRBD2 (6 bases). In germline, CDR1 is LGHDT, CDR2 YNNKEL (reference sequence). This CDR3 spans 14 amino acids. Trimming took off 4 bases at V and 0 bases at J, with 8 bases between the two ends. The CDR3 here is CASSLAASTDTQYF. CDR3 DNA sequence: TGTGCCAGCAGCCTAGCGGCCAGCACAGATACGCAGTATTTT.

The chain uses TRBV5-1 and TRBJ1-4; D is possibly TRBD1 (6 bases). The CDR3 consists of 14 residues. V was clipped by 3 bases and J by 4 bases, with 10 bases between them. Germline lookup yields CDR1 SGHRS and CDR2 YFSETQ. Written as DNA, the CDR3 is TGCGCCAGCAGCTCACAGGGTATTAATGAAAAACTGTTTTTT. Its translation: CASSSQGINEKLFF.

This sequence joins TRBV7-9 and TRBJ2-2; 14 positions match TRBD2. CDR1 SEHNR and CDR2 FQNEAQ come from the germline V gene (reference sequence). After removal of 4 bases from V and 9 bases from J, the junction contained 10 bases not matched to a gene. The CDR3 sequence is 17 residues long. The CDR3 here is CASSSAPGLAGVRELFF. CDR3 bases: TGTGCCAGCAGCTCAGCCCCGGGACTAGCGGGAGTCAGGGAGCTGTTTTTT.

V gene TRBV3-1 (or the pseudogene TRBV3-2) combines with J gene TRBJ1-4, with D uncertain. V was clipped by 1 base and J by 7 bases, with 10 bases between them. The CDR3 is 14 amino acids. Germline lookup yields CDR1 LGHDT and CDR2 YNNKEL (reference sequence). CDR3 DNA sequence: TGTGCCAGCAGCCAAGTCCCCCCGGGTGAAAAACTGTTTTTT. Encoded protein: CASSQVPPGEKLFF.

CDR3 in DNA: TGTGCCAGCTCACCACCATCGACAGCGTCAGAAAAACTGTTTTTT. Protein product: CASSPPSTASEKLFF. The chain links TRBV18 to TRBJ1-4, with a possible D match to TRBD1 (5 bases). The germline V and J ends were trimmed by 0 bases and 8 bases, with 13 bases remaining between them. CDR1 and CDR2 (germline): KGHSH, LQKENI. The CDR3 runs 15 residues.

The chain couples TRBV30 to TRBJ2-3; the D is unclear. V lost 0 bases to trimming and J lost 4 bases, with 2 bases between them. Germline V lookup: CDR1 GTSNPN, CDR2 SVGIG (reference sequence). The CDR3 sequence is 11 residues long. CDR3 nucleotides: TGTGCCTGGAGTGTGTCAGATACGCAGTATTTT. Residues: CAWSVSDTQYF.

As DNA, the CDR3 is TGCGCCAGCAACAGGGGGGACTCCTACGAGCAGTACTTC. The encoded protein is CASNRGDSYEQYF. This sequence joins TRBV5-1 and TRBJ2-7, with 8 bases fitting TRBD1. Per germline, CDR1 SGHRS and CDR2 YFSETQ. CDR3 length equals 13 residues. J gave up 0 bases and V 6 bases, and 2 bases lay outside the gene matches.

The rearrangement joins TRBV9 to TRBJ1-4, with a tentative D call TRBD1 (6 bases). The ends were cut back, 4 bases at V and 4 bases at J, with 14 bases in the middle. Germline CDR1 SGDLS, CDR2 YYNGEE. This CDR3 region has 15 residues. CDR3 sequence: CASSPDSYINEKLFF. DNA for the CDR3: TGTGCCAGCAGCCCGGACAGCTACATTAATGAAAAACTGTTTTTT.

The CDR3 DNA is TGTGCCAGCAGCCCCACCTTGATAGGGCCAGACACAGATACGCAGTATTTT. It specifies CASSPTLIGPDTDTQYF. This chain joins TRBV13 and TRBJ2-3, with D unresolved. There are 17 residues in the CDR3. Looked up from germline, CDR1 is PRHDT and CDR2 is FYEKMQ (reference sequence). Between the trimmed V and J ends, which lost 5 bases and 2 bases, there was a span of 20 bases.

The chain joins TRBV30 to TRBJ2-5; the D gene is possibly TRBD1 (5 bases). This CDR3 region has 13 residues. Trimming shortened V by 1 base and J by 5 bases, and 11 bases separated the two germline ends. Per germline, CDR1 GTSNPN and CDR2 SVGIG (reference sequence). The chain's CDR3 is CAWSGAGYETQYF. CDR3 nucleotide sequence: TGTGCCTGGAGTGGAGCAGGGTACGAGACCCAGTACTTC.

This chain's CDR3 is CASSQIYREQYF. CDR3 DNA sequence: TGTGCCAGCAGCCAGATTTACAGGGAGCAGTACTTC. The gene calls are TRBV7-2 and TRBJ2-7; a possible D gene is TRBD1 (5 bases). CDR1 and CDR2 (germline): SGHTA, FQGNSA. The CDR3 has 12 residues. The V end was cut by 5 bases, the J end by 7 bases, with 12 bases between.

This chain links TRBV5-1 with TRBJ2-7; 9 positions agree with TRBD2. Germline trimming cut 0 bases from V and 5 bases from J; bases unmatched to any gene: 6. This CDR3 comprises 15 residues. CDR1 and CDR2 from the germline V gene are SGHRS and YFSETQ. The CDR3 DNA is TGCGCCAGCAGCTTGGAGGGACTAGCTCCGGACGAGCAGTACTTC. Its translation: CASSLEGLAPDEQYF. Looking up the rest from reference TRBV5-1 and TRBJ2-7 gives the full variable domain: KAGVTQTPRYLIKTRGQQVTLSCSPISGHRSVSWYQQTPGQGLQFLFEYFSETQRNKGNFPGRFSGRQFSNSRSEMNVSTLELGDSALYLCASSLEGLAPDEQYFGPGTRLTVT.

The V call is TRBV9, the J call TRBJ1-1; the match to TRBD1 covers 7 bases. Unmatched junction bases numbered 0, after V lost 0 bases and J lost 1 base. This CDR3 is 14 amino acids long. Germline CDR1 reads SGDLS; CDR2 reads YYNGEE. CDR3 region: CASSVGTGNTEAFF. The CDR3 DNA reads as TGTGCCAGCAGCGTAGGGACAGGGAACACTGAAGCTTTCTTT.